This note documents a single T cell receptor (beta chain) sequence. What antigen it recognizes has not been identified. The input lacks base qualities; no much larger clone sits a single base away. The sample comes from a study of blood T cell repertoires in COVID-19 (TCRdb year 2020). A note on the overall study: Samples covering the acute and convalescent phases of COVID-19 were provided by collaborators in the United States, Italy and Spain. Subjects who had been exposed to COVID-19, were actively infected with it, or had recovered from it provided the deeply sampled blood TCRbeta repertoires that made up the dataset. The samples were drawn from two sources: the first 160 participants of the ongoing ImmuneRACE study, and 1,200 or so subjects contributed by 6 global collaborators. The prospective study material was composed of cDNA or gDNA derived from T cells, B-cell-depleted T cells, or PBMCs. The repertoires were made available in a free public database intended to serve as a resource for research on the immune response to SARS-CoV-2. Where HLA class I and class II types were available, the types were taken from metadata supplied by the sample provider, not from assay-based typing. Nearly every sample came with metadata listing a de-identified subject ID, COVID-19 status, age in years and sex.

Whole blood was collected in K2EDTA tubes by collaborating institutions according to the institutions' own protocols. For TCRbeta analysis, collaborators shipped samples as frozen whole blood, isolated PBMCs, or DNA extracted from either of those sample types. The CDR3 holds 14 amino acids from the cysteine to the phenylalanine. The read is trimmed to its CDR3 DNA, 42 bases read in frame from base 1. CDR1 LNHDA and CDR2 SQIVND are derived from the germline V gene (reference sequence). Trimming removed 10 bases from V and 3 bases from J; the gene matches leave 8 bases unexplained. Study-wide conclusions, independent of this receptor: Clinical and demographic metadata were provided uncurated, with the amount varying by source and participant.

TCRbeta CDR3 regions were amplified from genomic DNA by means of the immunoSEQ Assay, a bias-controlled multiplex PCR. Turning to the authors' computational methods: Nucleated cell counts per sample were estimated from amplification of reference gene primers within the assay. To quantify the absolute abundance of each unique TCRbeta CDR3 rearrangement, sequence reads were collapsed and filtered. For each sample, productive Simpson clonality was calculated by taking the square root of Simpson's diversity index across productive rearrangements. TCRdb mirrors the immuneACCESS table, restricted to in-frame sequences. Some clones are absent from its copies; in checked studies, under half trace to an unresolved V gene, and the reason for the others is unknown. V and J calls and clone size are given by that table; D and trimming were obtained from the DNA. The sample table records more than 200,000 clones; under 90% of these occur just once. The ten largest account for roughly 2.5% of the sample.

The sample was peripheral blood. The chain links TRBV19 with TRBJ2-7; 11 junctional bases match TRBD1. The TCR originated in a woman between 40 and 50 years old with active or convalescent COVID-19. The nucleotides read TGTGCCACCTCCAGTGGGACAGGGGGCTACGAGCAGTACTTC. The resulting protein is CATSSGTGGYEQYF.